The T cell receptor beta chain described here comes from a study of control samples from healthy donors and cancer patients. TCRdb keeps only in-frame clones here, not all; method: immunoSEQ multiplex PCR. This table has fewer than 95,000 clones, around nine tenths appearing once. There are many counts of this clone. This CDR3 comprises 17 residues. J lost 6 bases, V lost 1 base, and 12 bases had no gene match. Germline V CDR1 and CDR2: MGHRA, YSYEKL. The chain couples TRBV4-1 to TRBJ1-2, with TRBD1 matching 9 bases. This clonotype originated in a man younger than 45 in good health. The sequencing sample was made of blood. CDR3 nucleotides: TGCGCCAGCAGCCAAGTTACCTCCGGGACAGGGAACAATGGCTACACCTTC. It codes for CASSQVTSGTGNNGYTF.